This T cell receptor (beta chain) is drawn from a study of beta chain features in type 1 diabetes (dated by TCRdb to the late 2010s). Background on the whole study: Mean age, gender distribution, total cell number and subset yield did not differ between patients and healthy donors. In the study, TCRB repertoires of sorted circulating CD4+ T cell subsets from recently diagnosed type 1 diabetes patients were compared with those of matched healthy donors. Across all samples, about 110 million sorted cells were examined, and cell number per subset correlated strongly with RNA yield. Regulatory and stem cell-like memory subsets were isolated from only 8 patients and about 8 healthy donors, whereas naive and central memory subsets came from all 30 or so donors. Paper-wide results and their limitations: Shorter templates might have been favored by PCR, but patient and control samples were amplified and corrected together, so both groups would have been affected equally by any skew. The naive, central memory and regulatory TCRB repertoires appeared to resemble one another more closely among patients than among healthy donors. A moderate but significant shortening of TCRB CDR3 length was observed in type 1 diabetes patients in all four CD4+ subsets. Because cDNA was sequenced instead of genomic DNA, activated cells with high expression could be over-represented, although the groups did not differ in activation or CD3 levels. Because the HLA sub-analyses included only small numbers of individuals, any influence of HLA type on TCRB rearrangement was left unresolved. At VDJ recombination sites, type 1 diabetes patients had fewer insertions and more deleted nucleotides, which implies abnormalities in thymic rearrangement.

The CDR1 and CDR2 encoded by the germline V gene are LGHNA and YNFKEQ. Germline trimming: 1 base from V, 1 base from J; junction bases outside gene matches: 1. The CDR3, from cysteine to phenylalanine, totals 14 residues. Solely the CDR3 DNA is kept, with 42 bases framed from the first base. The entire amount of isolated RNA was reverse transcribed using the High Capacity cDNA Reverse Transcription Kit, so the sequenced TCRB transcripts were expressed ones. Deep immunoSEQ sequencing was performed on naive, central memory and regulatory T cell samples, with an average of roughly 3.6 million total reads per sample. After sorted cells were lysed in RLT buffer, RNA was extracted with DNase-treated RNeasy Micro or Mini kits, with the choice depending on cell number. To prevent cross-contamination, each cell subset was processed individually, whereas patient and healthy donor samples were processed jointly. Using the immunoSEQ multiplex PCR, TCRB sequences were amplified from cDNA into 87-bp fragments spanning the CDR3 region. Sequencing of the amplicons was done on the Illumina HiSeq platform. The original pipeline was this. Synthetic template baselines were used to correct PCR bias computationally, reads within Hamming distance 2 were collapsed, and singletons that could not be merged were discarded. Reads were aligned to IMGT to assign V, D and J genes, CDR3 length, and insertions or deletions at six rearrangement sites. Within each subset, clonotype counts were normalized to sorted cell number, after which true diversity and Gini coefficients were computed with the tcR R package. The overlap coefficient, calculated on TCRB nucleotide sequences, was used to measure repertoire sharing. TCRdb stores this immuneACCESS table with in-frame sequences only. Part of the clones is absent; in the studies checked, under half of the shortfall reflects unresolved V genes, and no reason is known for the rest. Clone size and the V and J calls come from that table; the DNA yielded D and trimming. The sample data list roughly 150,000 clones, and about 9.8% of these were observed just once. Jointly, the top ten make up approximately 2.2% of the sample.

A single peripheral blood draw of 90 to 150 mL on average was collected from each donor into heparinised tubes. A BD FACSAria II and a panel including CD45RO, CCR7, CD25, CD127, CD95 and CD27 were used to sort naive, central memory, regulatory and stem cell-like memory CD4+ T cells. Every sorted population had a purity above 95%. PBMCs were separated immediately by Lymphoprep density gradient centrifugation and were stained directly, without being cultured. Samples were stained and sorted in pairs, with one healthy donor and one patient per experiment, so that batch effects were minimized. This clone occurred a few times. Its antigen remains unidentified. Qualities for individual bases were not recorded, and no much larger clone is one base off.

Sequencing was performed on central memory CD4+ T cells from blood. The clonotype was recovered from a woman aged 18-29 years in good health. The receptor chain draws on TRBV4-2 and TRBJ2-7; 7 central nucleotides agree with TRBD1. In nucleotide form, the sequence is TGTGCCAGCAGCCAAGGGGGACAGTCCTACGAGCAGTACTTC. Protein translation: CASSQGGQSYEQYF.